This TCR beta chain is from a study of control samples from healthy donors and cancer patients. Sequenced by immunoSEQ multiplex PCR; TCRdb stores in-frame clones only, minus some. The repertoire holds about 410,000 clones, with more than 80% as singletons. After removal of 0 bases from V and 10 bases from J, the junction contained 9 bases not matched to a gene. Germline-derived CDR1 and CDR2 are SGHNT and YYREEE (reference sequence). This CDR3 comprises 17 residues. The chain is built from TRBV5-4 and TRBJ2-1; 14 nucleotides agree with TRBD2. The sequence came from a man aged 40-49 years with head and neck cancer. Sequencing was performed on PBMCs. The CDR3 loop is CASSLAATSGGAREQFF. CDR3 bases: TGTGCCAGCAGCTTGGCCGCGACTAGCGGGGGGGCCAGGGAGCAGTTCTTC. Full variable domain (missing parts from reference TRBV5-4 and TRBJ2-1): ETGVTQSPTHLIKTRGQQVTLRCSSQSGHNTVSWYQQALGQGPQFIFQYYREEENGRGNFPPRFSGLQFPNYSSELNVNALELDDSALYLCASSLAATSGGAREQFFGPGTRLTVL.